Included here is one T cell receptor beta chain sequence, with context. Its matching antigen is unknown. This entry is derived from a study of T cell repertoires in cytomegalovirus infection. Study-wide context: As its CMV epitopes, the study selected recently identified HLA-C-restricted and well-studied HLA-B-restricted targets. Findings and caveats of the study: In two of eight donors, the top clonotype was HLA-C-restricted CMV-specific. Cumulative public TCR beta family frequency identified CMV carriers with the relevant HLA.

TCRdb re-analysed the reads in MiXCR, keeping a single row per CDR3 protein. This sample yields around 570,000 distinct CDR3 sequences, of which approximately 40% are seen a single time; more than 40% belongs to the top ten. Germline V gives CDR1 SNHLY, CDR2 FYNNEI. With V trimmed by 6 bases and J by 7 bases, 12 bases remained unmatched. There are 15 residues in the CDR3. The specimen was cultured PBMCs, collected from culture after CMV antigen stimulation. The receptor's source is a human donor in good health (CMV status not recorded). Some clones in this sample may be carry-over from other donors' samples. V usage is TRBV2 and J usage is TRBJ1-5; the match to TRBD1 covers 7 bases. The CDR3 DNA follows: TGTGCCAGCAGCGTAATACAGGGGTTAGGGCAGCCCCAGCATTTT. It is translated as CASSVIQGLGQPQHF.